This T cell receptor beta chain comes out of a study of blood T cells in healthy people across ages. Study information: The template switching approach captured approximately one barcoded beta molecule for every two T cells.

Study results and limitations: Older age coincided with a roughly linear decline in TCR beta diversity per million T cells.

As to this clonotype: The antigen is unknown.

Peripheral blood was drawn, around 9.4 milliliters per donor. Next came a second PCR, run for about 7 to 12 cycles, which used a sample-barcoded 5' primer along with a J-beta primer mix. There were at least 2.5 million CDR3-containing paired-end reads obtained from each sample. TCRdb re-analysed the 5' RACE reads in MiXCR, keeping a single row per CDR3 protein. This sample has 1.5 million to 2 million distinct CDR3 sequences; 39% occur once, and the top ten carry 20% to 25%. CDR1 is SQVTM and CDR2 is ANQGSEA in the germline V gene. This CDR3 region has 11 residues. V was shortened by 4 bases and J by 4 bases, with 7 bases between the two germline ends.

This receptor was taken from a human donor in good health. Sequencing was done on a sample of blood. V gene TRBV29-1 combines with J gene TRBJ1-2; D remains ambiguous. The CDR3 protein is CSVGWSYGYTF. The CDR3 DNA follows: TGCAGCGTTGGTTGGAGCTATGGCTACACCTTC.